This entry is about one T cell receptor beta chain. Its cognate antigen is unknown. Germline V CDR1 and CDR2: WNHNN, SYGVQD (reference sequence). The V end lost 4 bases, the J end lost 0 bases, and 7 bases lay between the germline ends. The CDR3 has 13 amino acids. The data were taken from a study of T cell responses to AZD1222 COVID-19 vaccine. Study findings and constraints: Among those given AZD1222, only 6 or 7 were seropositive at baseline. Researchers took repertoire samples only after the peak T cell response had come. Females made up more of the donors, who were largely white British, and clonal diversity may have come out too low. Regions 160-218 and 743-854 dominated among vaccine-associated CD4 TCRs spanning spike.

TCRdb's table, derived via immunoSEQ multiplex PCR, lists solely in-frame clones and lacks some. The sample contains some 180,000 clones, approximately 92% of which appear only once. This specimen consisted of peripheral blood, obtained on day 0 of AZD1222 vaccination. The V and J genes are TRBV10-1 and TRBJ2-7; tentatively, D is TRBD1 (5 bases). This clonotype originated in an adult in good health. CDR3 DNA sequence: TGCGCCAGCAGTGGACAGAACTCCTACGAGCAGTACTTC. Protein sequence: CASSGQNSYEQYF.